This T cell receptor beta chain appears in the sequencing data of a study of T-cell memory formation after mild COVID-19. Study information: Across donors, TCR clusters were largely donor specific.

This clonotype turned up a few times. Its antigen remains unidentified. TCRdb re-analysed the 5' RACE reads in MiXCR, keeping a single row per CDR3 protein. The sample lists roughly 480,000 distinct CDR3 sequences; approximately 23% were seen once. Study-wide results and caveats: Later expanders leaned CD4+, whereas day 15 to 85 contracting clones were balanced CD4/CD8.

The TCR was taken from an adult woman who had mild COVID-19 (a few samples of this study predate the infection). Cell type and time point are not known. What was sequenced was PBMCs or a T cell subset sorted from them (not recorded which).

As DNA, the CDR3 is TGTGCCAGCAGTGATTTCGGGACAGGGGTTTCCAATGAGCAGTTCTTC. Its protein is CASSDFGTGVSNEQFF. The chain has TRBV25-1 and TRBJ2-1; 10 bases are shared with TRBD1. In germline, CDR1 is MGHDK, CDR2 SYGVNS. The CDR3 is 16 amino acids. Trimming cost V 3 bases and J 6 bases; bases outside gene matches: 8.